These T cell receptor beta chains were read from a single sample in a study of blood T cell repertoires in COVID-19. Clones were sequenced by immunoSEQ multiplex PCR, and TCRdb holds only the in-frame ones, with some missing. Of about 240,000 clones in the sample, about four fifths were seen once. Sequenced sample: peripheral blood. These receptors originate from a woman aged 18 to 35 with acute or convalescent COVID-19. The CDR3 runs from the conserved cysteine through the conserved F or W. D genes are given only for firm matches. Part of the rows lack a size; the others show once, few, many or a class for expanded clones.

.	.	TRBV6-1	TRBJ2-7	CASSDRSAHHEKYF	TGTGCCAGCAGTGATAGGAGCGCCCACCACGAGAAGTACTTC
.	once	TRBV6-2/TRBV6-3	TRBJ2-1	CASSRGSEQFF	TGTGCCAGCAGTCGCGGGTCTGAGCAGTTCTTC
TRBD1	.	TRBV14	TRBJ2-3	CASSQTGADTDTQYF	TGTGCCAGCAGCCAAACAGGGGCCGACACAGATACGCAGTATTTT
TRBD2	.	TRBV4-3	TRBJ2-1	CASSQETVRALAGYNEQFF	TGCGCCAGCAGCCAAGAAACGGTCCGGGCACTAGCGGGATACAATGAGCAGTTCTTC
TRBD1	.	TRBV19	TRBJ2-7	CARENTDRGYPLLDSYEQYF	TGTGCCAGGGAAAACACGGACAGGGGATACCCTCTACTCGACTCCTACGAGCAGTACTTC
TRBD2	.	TRBV30	TRBJ2-1	CAWGRLAGYNEQFF	TGTGCCTGGGGGCGGCTAGCGGGTTACAATGAGCAGTTCTTC
.	.	TRBV19	TRBJ2-5	CAKLRGWRETQYF	TGTGCCAAATTACGAGGGTGGCGGGAGACCCAGTACTTC
.	.	TRBV19	TRBJ1-2	CATKEVRNYGYTF	TGTGCCACCAAGGAGGTGCGGAACTATGGCTACACCTTC
TRBD2	.	TRBV4-3	TRBJ2-1	CASSQRLAGGFDEQFF	TGCGCCAGCAGCCAAAGACTAGCGGGAGGGTTCGATGAGCAGTTCTTC
.	.	TRBV7-3	TRBJ2-2	CASRKGDTGELFF	TGTGCCAGCAGAAAAGGGGACACCGGGGAGCTGTTTTTT
TRBD1	.	TRBV5-1	TRBJ2-7	CASSLEGQGSDEQYF	TGCGCCAGCAGCTTGGAGGGACAGGGTTCGGATGAGCAGTACTTC
.	.	TRBV29-1	TRBJ2-7	CSVTYGLSDEQYF	TGCAGCGTTACCTATGGGCTTTCTGACGAGCAGTACTTC
.	.	TRBV2	TRBJ1-1	CASRRGEGNTEAFF	TGTGCCAGCAGGAGGGGGGAGGGGAACACTGAAGCTTTCTTT
.	.	TRBV18	TRBJ2-3	CASSLIKAGRTDTQYF	TGTGCCAGCTCATTGATAAAAGCGGGCCGCACAGATACGCAGTATTTT
.	.	TRBV27	TRBJ2-7	CASSLSDSTSYEQYF	TGTGCCAGCAGTTTATCGGACTCAACCTCCTACGAGCAGTACTTC
.	.	TRBV4-3	TRBJ2-2	CASSQVFSTGELFF	TGCGCCAGCAGCCAAGTCTTCAGCACCGGGGAGCTGTTTTTT
.	.	TRBV5-4	TRBJ2-3	CASSLGVPRQNTQYF	TGTGCCAGCAGCTTGGGTGTCCCCCGTCAGAATACGCAGTATTTT
.	.	TRBV6-6	TRBJ2-7	CASSYPTSNEQYF	TGTGCCAGCAGTTACCCGACTAGTAACGAGCAGTACTTC
TRBD2	.	TRBV6-5	TRBJ2-3	CASCIAGYDTQYF	TGTGCCAGCTGCATAGCGGGTTACGATACGCAGTATTTT
TRBD2	.	TRBV5-4	TRBJ2-1	CASSFGGREAYNEQFF	TGTGCCAGCAGCTTTGGTGGACGGGAGGCCTACAATGAGCAGTTCTTC
TRBD2	.	TRBV5-1	TRBJ2-5	CASSFLPGLASETQYF	TGCGCCAGCAGCTTCCTCCCGGGACTAGCGAGCGAGACCCAGTACTTC
TRBD1	.	TRBV5-6	TRBJ1-1	CASSYVRDRRAFF	TGTGCCAGCAGTTACGTCCGGGACAGGAGAGCTTTCTTT